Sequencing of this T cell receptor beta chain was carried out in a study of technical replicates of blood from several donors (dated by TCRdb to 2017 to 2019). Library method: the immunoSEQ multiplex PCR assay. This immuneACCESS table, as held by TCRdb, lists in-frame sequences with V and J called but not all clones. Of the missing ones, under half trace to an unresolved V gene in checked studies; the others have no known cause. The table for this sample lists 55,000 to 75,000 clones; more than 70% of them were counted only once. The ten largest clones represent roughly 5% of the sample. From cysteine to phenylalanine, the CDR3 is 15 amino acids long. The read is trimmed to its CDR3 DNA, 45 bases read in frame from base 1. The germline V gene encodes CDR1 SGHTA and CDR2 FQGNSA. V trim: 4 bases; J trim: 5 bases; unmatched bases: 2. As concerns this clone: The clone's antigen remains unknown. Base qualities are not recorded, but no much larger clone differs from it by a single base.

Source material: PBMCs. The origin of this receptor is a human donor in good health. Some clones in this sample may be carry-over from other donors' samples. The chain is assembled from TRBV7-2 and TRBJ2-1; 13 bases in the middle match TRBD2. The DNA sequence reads TGTGCCAGCAGCTCGGGACTAGCGGGGAACAATGAGCAGTTCTTC. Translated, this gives CASSSGLAGNNEQFF.